The 22 T cell receptor beta chains reported below all come from one sample, sequenced in a study of prognosis after radiotherapy for stage I lung cancer. Two-round multiplex PCR on genomic DNA was the method by which TCR beta CDR3 was amplified. Each TRBV and TRBJ gene had its own primer in the first PCR round. Each CDR3 protein gets one entry after TCRdb re-called the multiplex PCR reads with MiXCR. The data contain fewer than 30,000 distinct CDR3 sequences, around 30% of them singletons. Sequenced here: PBMCs, sampled before or after stereotactic body radiation therapy (not recorded which). The source of these receptors is a donor over 45 with non-small cell lung cancer.

By proportion, this clonotype is medium-sized. The rearrangement joins TRBV5-1 to TRBJ1-6; D is unclear. CDR3 length equals 13 residues. Trimming stripped 0 bases from V and 8 bases from J, with 6 bases between. Germline values: CDR1 SGHRS, CDR2 YFSETQ. CDR3 sequence (DNA): TGCGCCAGCAGCTTGGGGTACTATTCACCCCTCCACTTT. It translates to CASSLGYYSPLHF. Full variable domain (rest looked up from reference TRBV5-1 and TRBJ1-6): KAGVTQTPRYLIKTRGQQVTLSCSPISGHRSVSWYQQTPGQGLQFLFEYFSETQRNKGNFPGRFSGRQFSNSRSEMNVSTLELGDSALYLCASSLGYYSPLHFGNGTRLTVT.

This clonotype was picked up a small number of times. One base separates it from a far larger clone, so it is likely a read error. This sequence joins TRBV6-6 and TRBJ1-5; D unresolved. Per germline, CDR1 MNHNY and CDR2 SVGAGI (reference sequence). Trimming took 0 bases from V and 5 from J, leaving 8 bases between them. The CDR3 covers 14 residues. CDR3 region: CASSYSVGDQPQHF. The DNA for the CDR3 is TGTGCCAGCAGTTACTCGGTGGGCGATCAGCCCCAGCATTTT.

In its sample, this clonotype was seen many times. V gene TRBV20-1 combines with J gene TRBJ2-1; the D gene is possibly TRBD2 (6 bases). Trimming took off 2 bases at V and 7 bases at J, with 15 bases between the two ends. Looked up from germline, CDR1 is DFQATT and CDR2 is SNEGSKA (reference sequence). The CDR3 loop spans 14 amino acids. The CDR3 is CSARSRTTPNEQFF. CDR3 bases: TGCAGTGCTAGATCGAGGACTACACCTAATGAGCAGTTCTTC.

This clonotype was picked up many times. V and J are TRBV28 and TRBJ2-5; TRBD1 matches 10 bases. Trimming removed 8 bases from V and 2 bases from J; junction bases left unmatched: 14. The CDR3 length is 17 residues. CDR1 and CDR2 from the germline V gene are MDHEN and SYDVKM. The CDR3 loop reads CASRPEGQGSLQETQYF. The CDR3 DNA follows: TGTGCCAGCCGACCCGAGGGACAGGGGAGCCTTCAAGAGACCCAGTACTTC.

This clonotype was counted at least ten times. CDR3 residues: CASSRDRVSGNTIYF. The CDR3 nucleotides are TGTGCCAGCAGCCGCGACCGGGTCTCTGGAAACACCATATATTTT. The rearrangement links TRBV28 to TRBJ1-3; D is ambiguous. Trimming took off 6 bases at V and 0 bases at J, with 12 bases between the two ends. The CDR3 contains 15 residues. Germline loops: CDR1 MDHEN, CDR2 SYDVKM.

As regards this clonotype: A single base separates this from a much larger clone, so it may be a read error. The chain is built from TRBV18 and TRBJ1-6; D unresolved. Germline V gene sequence: CDR1 KGHSH, CDR2 LQKENI. This CDR3 is 13 amino acids long. V dropped 6 bases and J dropped 8 bases, with 11 bases sitting between them. The DNA of the CDR3 is TGTGCCAGCTCGATCGACTGGTATTCACCCCTCCACTTT. It encodes CASSIDWYSPLHF.

This clonotype occurred many times. The chain links TRBV2 to TRBJ2-7; no reliable D call. Trimming cost V 3 bases and J 0 bases, with 6 bases left between them. This CDR3 is built from 13 residues. The germline V gene has CDR1 SNHLY and CDR2 FYNNEI. CDR3 protein: CASSEVNSYEQYF. As DNA, the CDR3 is TGTGCCAGCAGTGAGGTGAACTCCTACGAGCAGTACTTC.

On this clonotype: The likely explanation is a read error, given a far larger clone one base away. The gene calls are TRBV6-2 or TRBV6-3 and TRBJ1-4, with 9 bases fitting TRBD1. There are 15 residues in the CDR3. Per the germline V gene, CDR1 is MNHEY and CDR2 is SVGEGT. V was pared by 6 bases and J by 6 bases, with 8 bases of the junction left unmatched. The CDR3 protein is CASRNSGQGYEKLFF. The CDR3 bases are TGTGCCAGCAGAAACTCGGGACAGGGATATGAAAAACTGTTTTTT.

Notes on this clonotype: It is likely a read error: a sequence one base away is far more abundant. The rearrangement links TRBV6-8 to TRBJ1-4; 11 nucleotides align to TRBD1. Germline CDR1 is MNHGY and CDR2 is SAAAGT. This CDR3 has 14 residues. V was pared by 10 bases and J by 8 bases, with 9 bases of the junction left unmatched. The CDR3: CATGGTGGVEKLFF. CDR3 DNA: TGTGCCACCGGGGGGACAGGGGGAGTGGAAAAACTGTTTTTT.

Remarks on this clonotype: A much larger clone is a single base away; this may be a read error. The V gene is TRBV18, the J gene TRBJ1-1; a possible D gene is TRBD1 (5 bases). In germline, CDR1 is KGHSH, CDR2 LQKENI. V lost 6 bases, J lost 2 bases, and 16 bases lay in between. CDR3 size: 15 residues. CDR3 sequence reads: CASSITGASNTEAFF. The CDR3 DNA follows: TGTGCCAGCTCCATAACAGGTGCATCTAACACTGAAGCTTTCTTT.

J is TRBJ1-4 and V is TRBV7-8, with D unclear. Looked up from germline, CDR1 is SGHVS and CDR2 is FQNEAQ. The CDR3 is 14 residues long. V lost 5 bases and J lost 7, with 14 bases in between. In DNA, the CDR3 is TGTGCCAGCAGCCAAAAAGTAGAGGCTGAAAAACTGTTTTTT. Its translation is CASSQKVEAEKLFF.

Worth noting for this clonotype: A read error likely explains this, since a far larger clone differs by one base. This chain uses TRBV5-1 with TRBJ2-4, with 11 nucleotides matching TRBD1. Per the germline V gene, CDR1 is SGHRS and CDR2 is YFSETQ. This CDR3 spans 15 amino acids. CDR3 protein: CASSPRTGGLVWRFF. Written as DNA, the CDR3 is TGCGCCAGCAGCCCTCGGACAGGGGGCCTGGTATGGCGGTTCTTC.

This clonotype was seen many times. Here the CDR3 DNA reads TGTGCCAGCAGCCAGGAGGGAGGGACAGGAAACACCATATATTTT. Protein product: CASSQEGGTGNTIYF. This chain links TRBV3-1 with TRBJ1-3, with D perhaps TRBD1 (6 bases). Germline-derived CDR1 and CDR2 are LGHDT and YNNKEL (reference sequence). The CDR3 runs to 15 residues. Trimming stripped 3 bases from V and 4 bases from J, with 13 bases between.

This rearrangement joins TRBV6-2 or TRBV6-3 to TRBJ1-5; TRBD1 is a possible D gene (5 bases). The CDR3 has 15 amino acids. The ends were cut back, 6 bases at V and 8 bases at J, with 20 bases in the middle. In germline, CDR1 is MNHEY, CDR2 SVGEGT. CDR3 nucleotide sequence: TGTGCCAGCAGCCTCCATCCGGGGGGAGGGGAGCCCCAGCATTTT. Translating it yields CASSLHPGGGEPQHF.

This clonotype was observed at least ten times. The chain is built from TRBV9 and TRBJ2-6; no firm D call. The CDR3 loop spans 16 amino acids. Trimming took 0 bases from V and 0 from J, leaving 7 bases between them. The V gene's germline CDR1 is SGDLS and CDR2 YYNGEE. CDR3 nucleotides: TGTGCCAGCAGCGTAGCTACCCACTCTGGGGCCAACGTCCTGACTTTC. Translating gives CASSVATHSGANVLTF. The whole variable domain, filled in from reference TRBV9 and TRBJ2-6, reads DSGVTQTPKHLITATGQRVTLRCSPRSGDLSVYWYQQSLDQGLQFLIQYYNGEERAKGNILERFSAQQFPDLHSELNLSSLELGDSALYFCASSVATHSGANVLTFGAGSRLTVL.

The chain employs TRBV27 and TRBJ2-7; D gene ambiguous. The CDR3 spans 12 residues. Germline CDR1 and CDR2: MNHEY and SMNVEV (reference sequence). The V end was cut by 6 bases, the J end by 7 bases, with 13 bases between. CDR3 in DNA: TGTGCCAGCAGATACGGACGTTCTGAGCAGTACTTC. This codes for CASRYGRSEQYF.

This clonotype was counted ten times or more. The chain carries TRBV7-9 and TRBJ2-3; 7 nucleotides line up with TRBD2. Germline V gene data show CDR1 as SEHNR and CDR2 as FQNEAQ (reference sequence). The J segment lost 2 bases and the V segment lost 5 bases, leaving 10 bases of the junction unmatched. The CDR3 runs 16 residues. CDR3 nucleotides: TGTGCCAGCAGCCCGTCCGGGACTATAGACACAGATACGCAGTATTTT. Translated, it gives CASSPSGTIDTDTQYF.

In this sample, this clonotype turned up many times. V usage is TRBV9 and J usage is TRBJ1-1, with a tentative D call TRBD1 (6 bases). Per germline, CDR1 SGDLS and CDR2 YYNGEE. The CDR3 totals 18 residues. Trimming took 4 bases from V and 0 from J, leaving 22 bases between them. The DNA for the CDR3 is TGTGCCAGCAGCACACAACCGGGGGCGGAGGATCTGAACACTGAAGCTTTCTTT. It translates to CASSTQPGAEDLNTEAFF. Variable domain in full (rest from reference TRBV9 and TRBJ1-1): DSGVTQTPKHLITATGQRVTLRCSPRSGDLSVYWYQQSLDQGLQFLIQYYNGEERAKGNILERFSAQQFPDLHSELNLSSLELGDSALYFCASSTQPGAEDLNTEAFFGQGTRLTVV.

Many counts were recorded for this clonotype. This chain uses TRBV28 with TRBJ1-1; D might be TRBD1 (5 bases). The germline CDR1 and CDR2 sequences are MDHEN and SYDVKM. The CDR3 contains 14 residues. The ends were cut back, 6 bases at V and 7 bases at J, with 18 bases in the middle. CDR3 in amino acids: CASRTPGTLGEAFF. CDR3 in DNA: TGTGCCAGCAGAACCCCAGGGACGCTGGGTGAAGCTTTCTTT. The whole variable domain, remainder taken from reference TRBV28 and TRBJ1-1, is DVKVTQSSRYLVKRTGEKVFLECVQDMDHENMFWYRQDPGLGLRLIYFSYDVKMKEKGDIPEGYSVSREKKERFSLILESASTNQTSMYLCASRTPGTLGEAFFGQGTRLTVV.

In its sample, this clonotype was seen once. A far larger clone is one base from this, pointing to a likely read error. V usage is TRBV2 and J usage is TRBJ2-3, with TRBD1 identical over 8 bases. With V trimmed by 6 bases and J by 5 bases, 10 bases remained unmatched. The length of the CDR3 is 15 residues. Germline V gene data show CDR1 as SNHLY and CDR2 as FYNNEI. As DNA, the CDR3 is TGTGCCAGCAGCGCTCAGGGGGCTCCAGGAGATACGCAGTATTTT. Residues: CASSAQGAPGDTQYF.

V gene TRBV6-2 or TRBV6-3 combines with J gene TRBJ2-1, with TRBD2 matching over 8 bases. In germline, CDR1 is MNHEY, CDR2 SVGEGT. This CDR3 spans 14 amino acids. The ends lost 5 bases at V and 5 bases at J; junction bases unmatched: 5. This CDR3 reads CASSKSGGNNEQFF. CDR3 nucleotides: TGTGCCAGCAGTAAAAGCGGGGGAAACAATGAGCAGTTCTTC.

A word on this clonotype: A clone one base away is much larger, so this may be a read error. The chain carries TRBV5-1 and TRBJ1-1; D uncertain. The CDR3 loop spans 12 amino acids. Germline lookup yields CDR1 SGHRS and CDR2 YFSETQ. Trimming removed 7 bases at V and 0 bases at J, with 7 bases between. The DNA of the CDR3 is TGCGCCAGCGTGTTCTTGAACACTGAAGCTTTCTTT. Translation gives CASVFLNTEAFF.